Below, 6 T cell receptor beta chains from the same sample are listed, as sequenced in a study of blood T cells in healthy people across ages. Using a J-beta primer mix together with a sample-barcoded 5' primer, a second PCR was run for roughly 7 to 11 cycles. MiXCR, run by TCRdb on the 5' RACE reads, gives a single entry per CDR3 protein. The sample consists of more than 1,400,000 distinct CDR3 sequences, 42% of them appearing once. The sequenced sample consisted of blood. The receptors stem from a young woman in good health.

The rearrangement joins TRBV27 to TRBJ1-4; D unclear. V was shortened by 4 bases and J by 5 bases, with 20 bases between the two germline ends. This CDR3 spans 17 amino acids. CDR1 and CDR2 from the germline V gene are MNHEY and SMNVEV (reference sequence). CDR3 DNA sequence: TGTGCCAGCAGTTCAGAAGGAGCCACCTTGGGAAATGAAAAACTGTTTTTT. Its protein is CASSSEGATLGNEKLFF.

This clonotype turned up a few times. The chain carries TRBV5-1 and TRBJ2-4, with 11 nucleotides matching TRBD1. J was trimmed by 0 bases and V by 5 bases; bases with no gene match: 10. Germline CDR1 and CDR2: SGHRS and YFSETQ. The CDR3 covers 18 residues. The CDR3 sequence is CASRSGQGERLAKNIQYF. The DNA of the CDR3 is TGCGCCAGCAGATCGGGACAGGGGGAACGACTAGCCAAAAACATTCAGTACTTC.

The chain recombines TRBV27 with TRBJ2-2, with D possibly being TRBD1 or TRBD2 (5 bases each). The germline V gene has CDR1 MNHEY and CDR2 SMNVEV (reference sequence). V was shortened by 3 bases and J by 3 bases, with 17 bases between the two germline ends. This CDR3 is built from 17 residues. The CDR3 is CASSFYPAGRDTGELFF. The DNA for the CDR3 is TGTGCCAGCAGTTTCTATCCCGCAGGGCGGGACACCGGGGAGCTGTTTTTT.

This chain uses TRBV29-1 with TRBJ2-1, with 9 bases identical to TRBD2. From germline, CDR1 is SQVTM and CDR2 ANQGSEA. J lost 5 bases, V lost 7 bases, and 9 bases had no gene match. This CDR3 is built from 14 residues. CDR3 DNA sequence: TGCAGCGCCGCGGGAGGGGAAGCTGACAATGAGCAGTTCTTC. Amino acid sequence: CSAAGGEADNEQFF.

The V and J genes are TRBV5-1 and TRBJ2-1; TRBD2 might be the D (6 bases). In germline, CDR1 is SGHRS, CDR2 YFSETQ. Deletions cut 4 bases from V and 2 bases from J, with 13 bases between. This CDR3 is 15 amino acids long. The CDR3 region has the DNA TGCGCCAGCAGCCTAGCGTTTCTAGCCTACAATGAGCAGTTCTTC. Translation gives CASSLAFLAYNEQFF.

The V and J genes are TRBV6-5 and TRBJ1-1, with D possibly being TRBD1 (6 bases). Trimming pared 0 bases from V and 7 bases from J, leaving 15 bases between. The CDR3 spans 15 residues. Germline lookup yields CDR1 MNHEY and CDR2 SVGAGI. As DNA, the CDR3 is TGTGCCAGCAGTTACTCGAGGGGGGGCAAGGGTGAAGCTTTCTTT. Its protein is CASSYSRGGKGEAFF.